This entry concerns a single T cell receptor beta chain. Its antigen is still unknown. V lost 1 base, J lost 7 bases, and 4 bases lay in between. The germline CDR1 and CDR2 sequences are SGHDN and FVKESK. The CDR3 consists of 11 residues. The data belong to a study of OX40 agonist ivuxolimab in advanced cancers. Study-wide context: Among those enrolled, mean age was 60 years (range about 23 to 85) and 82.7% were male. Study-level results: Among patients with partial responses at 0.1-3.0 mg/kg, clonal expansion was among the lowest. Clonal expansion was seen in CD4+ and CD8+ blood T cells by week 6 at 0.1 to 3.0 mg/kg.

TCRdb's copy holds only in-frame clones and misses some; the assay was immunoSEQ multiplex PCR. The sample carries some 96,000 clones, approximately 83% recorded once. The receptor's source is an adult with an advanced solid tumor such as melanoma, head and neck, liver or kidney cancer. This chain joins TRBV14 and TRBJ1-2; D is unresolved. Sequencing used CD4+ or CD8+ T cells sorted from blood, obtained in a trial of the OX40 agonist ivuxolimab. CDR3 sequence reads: CASSQGFGYTF. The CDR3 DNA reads TGTGCCAGCAGCCAAGGTTTTGGCTACACCTTC.